Below are 14 T cell receptor beta chains sequenced from a single sample in a study of shared clonotypes between healthy human individuals. Clones were sequenced by immunoSEQ multiplex PCR, and TCRdb holds only the in-frame ones, with some missing. The table lists 2,100,000 or so clones, approximately 94% of them singletons, with over 0.1% in the top ten. Input material: naive CD4+ T cells sorted from blood. Sample subset: CD45RA+ positively selected. These receptors came from a man between 18 and 29 years old in good health.

This rearrangement joins TRBV18 to TRBJ2-5; no reliable D call. In germline, CDR1 is KGHSH, CDR2 LQKENI. V lost 3 bases and J 0 bases, leaving 5 bases between the germline ends. The CDR3 runs to 13 residues. The CDR3 sequence is CASSPKHQETQYF. The CDR3 coding sequence is TGTGCCAGCTCACCGAAACACCAAGAGACCCAGTACTTC.

This chain's CDR3 is CASSPGREGGTEAFF. In nucleotides, the CDR3 is TGTGCCAGCAGCCCGGGTCGGGAGGGAGGGACTGAAGCTTTCTTT. The chain joins TRBV11-2 to TRBJ1-1; D is undetermined. The germline V gene encodes CDR1 SGHAT and CDR2 FQNNGV. This CDR3 contains 15 residues. The V end was cut by 5 bases, the J end by 5 bases, with 18 bases between. The full variable domain, its missing parts supplied by reference TRBV11-2 and TRBJ1-1, is EAGVAQSPRYKIIEKRQSVAFWCNPISGHATLYWYQQILGQGPKLLIQFQNNGVVDDSQLPKDRFSAERLKGVDSTLKIQPAKLEDSAVYLCASSPGREGGTEAFFGQGTRLTVV.

The V call is TRBV12-5, the J call TRBJ2-1; D unclear. Trimming cost V 5 bases and J 9 bases, with 11 bases left between them. Germline V gives CDR1 LGHNT, CDR2 FRNRAP. There are 12 residues in the CDR3. CDR3 DNA: TGTGCTAGTGGTCCGAGATGGGGTGAGCAGTTCTTC. It codes for CASGPRWGEQFF.

The rearrangement joins TRBV29-1 to TRBJ2-2, with D unresolved. The CDR3 length is 13 residues. CDR1 is SQVTM and CDR2 is ANQGSEA in the germline V gene. V shed 3 bases and J shed 1 base, with 6 bases lying between them. CDR3 residues: CSVDHKNTGELFF. Here the CDR3 DNA reads TGCAGCGTTGACCACAAGAACACCGGGGAGCTGTTTTTT.

V gene TRBV5-5 combines with J gene TRBJ1-6; possibly TRBD1 for D (6 bases). Trimming removed 3 bases at V and 6 bases at J, with 13 bases between. The CDR3 contains 15 residues. The germline V gene encodes CDR1 SGHKS and CDR2 YYEKEE (reference sequence). The CDR3 bases are TGTGCCAGCAGCTCAGCGACAGGCGTTAATTCACCCCTCCACTTT. It encodes CASSSATGVNSPLHF.

As to this clone: The sample holds other DNA sequences that translate to the same CDR3. The chain recombines TRBV5-1 with TRBJ2-2, with D hard to call. Germline V lookup: CDR1 SGHRS, CDR2 YFSETQ. The CDR3 runs to 11 residues. Between the trimmed V and J ends, which lost 6 bases and 3 bases, there was a span of 3 bases. In DNA form, the CDR3 reads TGCGCCAGCACCGACACCGGGGAGCTGTTTTTT. This encodes CASTDTGELFF.

The chain uses TRBV4-1 and TRBJ1-2, with 9 bases that match TRBD1. The CDR3 loop spans 15 amino acids. V dropped 3 bases and J dropped 5; count of bases not matched to a gene: 7. CDR1 MGHRA and CDR2 YSYEKL come from the germline V gene. CDR3 nucleotide sequence: TGCGCCAGCAGCCATACAGGGGGCGCGATATATGGCTACACCTTC. Translated, it gives CASSHTGGAIYGYTF.

V usage is TRBV28 and J usage is TRBJ1-2; D gene uncertain. The CDR3 totals 15 residues. CDR1 and CDR2 from the germline V gene are MDHEN and SYDVKM. Trimming stripped 2 bases from V and 2 bases from J, with 12 bases between. CDR3 sequence reads: CASSLTWTGNYGYTF. DNA of the CDR3: TGTGCCAGCAGTTTAACCTGGACGGGAAACTATGGCTACACCTTC.

The chain is built from TRBV30 and TRBJ2-7; D gene uncertain. Looked up from germline, CDR1 is GTSNPN and CDR2 is SVGIG (reference sequence). Trimming removed 3 bases at V and 2 bases at J, with 14 bases between. The CDR3 has 14 residues. The CDR3 DNA follows: TGTGCCTGGAGATCAAATAAACCTCCCTACGAGCAGTACTTC. Translating it yields CAWRSNKPPYEQYF.

The chain joins TRBV25-1 to TRBJ1-2, with D hard to call. The CDR3 has 14 residues. Germline V gives CDR1 MGHDK, CDR2 SYGVNS. The V end was cut by 1 base, the J end by 8 bases, with 14 bases between. CDR3 sequence (DNA): TGTGCCAGCAGTGAATTACCGTGGGTGGGCGGCTACACCTTC. It codes for CASSELPWVGGYTF.

The rearrangement uses TRBV6-6 and TRBJ1-2, with 7 bases fitting TRBD1. This CDR3 is built from 14 residues. Per germline, CDR1 MNHNY and CDR2 SVGAGI (reference sequence). V was clipped by 4 bases and J by 2 bases; unmatched bases: 4. CDR3 sequence reads: CASSSNRGNYGYTF. The CDR3 DNA sequence: TGTGCCAGCAGTTCCAACAGGGGCAACTATGGCTACACCTTC.

The chain joins TRBV11-3 to TRBJ2-1, with D maybe TRBD2 (6 bases). The V and J ends lost 5 bases and 4 bases respectively, with 15 bases between them. The length of the CDR3 is 15 residues. Germline CDR1 SGHNT, CDR2 YENEEA. Written as DNA, the CDR3 is TGTGCCAGCAGCCTAACGGGGCGGGGATACAATGAGCAGTTCTTC. Its protein is CASSLTGRGYNEQFF.

The V and J genes are TRBV10-3 and TRBJ1-4; no clear D. CDR3 length: 15 residues. In germline, CDR1 is ENHRY, CDR2 SYGVKD. The germline V and J ends were trimmed by 2 bases and 0 bases, with 7 bases remaining between them. DNA of the CDR3: TGTGCCATCAGTGAGGGTACAGCAACTAATGAAAAACTGTTTTTT. Translation gives CAISEGTATNEKLFF.

The rearrangement joins TRBV11-2 to TRBJ2-7; 10 nucleotides match TRBD2. CDR3 size: 17 residues. Germline V gene sequence: CDR1 SGHAT, CDR2 FQNNGV. V was pared by 1 base and J by 7 bases, with 13 bases of the junction left unmatched. CDR3 residues: CASSLGPLAGGSREQYF. The CDR3, as DNA: TGTGCCAGCAGCTTAGGACCTTTAGCGGGGGGCTCCCGGGAGCAGTACTTC.